Listed here are 18 T cell receptor beta chains from one sample, sequenced in a study of T cell repertoires in cytomegalovirus infection. TCRdb recomputed calls from the reads with MiXCR, one row per CDR3 protein. The data hold approximately 500,000 distinct CDR3 sequences, with about 15% observed a single time. Input material: CD8+ T cells from PBMCs. These receptors all come from a human donor in good health (CMV status not recorded). Some clones in this sample may be carry-over from other donors' samples.

This clonotype has only one observation. This may come from a read error, since a much larger clone is one base off. This chain links TRBV7-3 with TRBJ1-2, with D perhaps matching TRBD1 (6 bases). Trimming took 0 bases from V and 0 from J, leaving 20 bases between them. The V gene's germline CDR1 is SGHTA and CDR2 FQGTGA. CDR3 length equals 19 residues. CDR3 bases: TGTGCCAGCAGCTTAACGGGGAGGGGGACGGAGGGTACTAACTATGGCTACACCTTC. Translation gives CASSLTGRGTEGTNYGYTF.

This clonotype occurred many times. This chain links TRBV7-6 with TRBJ2-2; D tentatively reads TRBD1 or TRBD2 (7 bases each). The V end was cut by 6 bases, the J end by 6 bases, with 17 bases between. Per germline, CDR1 SGHVS and CDR2 FNYEAQ. The CDR3 totals 15 residues. CDR3 coding DNA: TGTGCCAGCAGTCAGGGGGGGAGGAATCCCGGGGAGCTGTTTTTT. Amino acids: CASSQGGRNPGELFF.

A few counts support this clonotype. This chain connects TRBV19 to TRBJ2-1; possibly TRBD1 for D (5 bases). This CDR3 has 13 amino acids. The V end lost 4 bases, the J end lost 7 bases, and 11 bases lay between the germline ends. The germline V gene encodes CDR1 LNHDA and CDR2 SQIVND (reference sequence). The CDR3 nucleotides read TGTGCCAGTAGTACACTGACAGTGAATGAGCAGTTCTTC. Residues: CASSTLTVNEQFF. Variable domain in full (rest from reference TRBV19 and TRBJ2-1): DGGITQSPKYLFRKEGQNVTLSCEQNLNHDAMYWYRQDPGQGLRLIYYSQIVNDFQKGDIAEGYSVSREKKESFPLTVTSAQKNPTAFYLCASSTLTVNEQFFGPGTRLTVL.

There are a few counts of this clonotype. The chain combines TRBV5-4 with TRBJ2-1, with D possibly matching TRBD2 (5 bases). The length of the CDR3 is 14 residues. Trimming took 3 bases from V and 5 from J, leaving 12 bases between them. Germline CDR1 reads SGHNT; CDR2 reads YYREEE (reference sequence). The CDR3 bases are TGTGCCAGCAGCTCGGTCACACTAGACAATGAGCAGTTCTTC. It is translated as CASSSVTLDNEQFF.

V usage is TRBV4-1 and J usage is TRBJ2-7; 14 bases match TRBD2. This CDR3 contains 16 residues. Losses at the gene ends were 6 bases for V and 0 bases for J; bases not matched to a gene: 4. CDR1 is MGHRA and CDR2 is YSYEKL in the germline V gene. The CDR3: CASSRGLAGDSYEQYF. The DNA of the CDR3 is TGCGCCAGCAGTCGGGGACTAGCGGGGGACTCCTACGAGCAGTACTTC.

The chain employs TRBV27 and TRBJ2-2, with D uncertain. The CDR3 is 15 residues long. CDR1 is MNHEY and CDR2 is SMNVEV in the germline V gene (reference sequence). Trimming removed 5 bases at V and 1 base at J, with 11 bases between. CDR3 protein: CASSPNSRNTGELFF. As DNA, the CDR3 is TGTGCCAGCAGTCCCAATAGTAGGAACACCGGGGAGCTGTTTTTT.

This clonotype has ten or more counts. The chain has TRBV6-1 and TRBJ2-3; D remains unclear. Germline V lookup: CDR1 MNHNS, CDR2 SASEGT. The length of the CDR3 is 13 residues. V lost 7 bases to trimming and J lost 6 bases, with 14 bases between them. CDR3 in amino acids: CASKDRRSDTQYF. In DNA form, the CDR3 reads TGTGCCAGCAAGGATAGAAGGTCTGATACGCAGTATTTT.

This clonotype was counted at least ten times. This chain links TRBV6-6 with TRBJ2-7; tentatively, D is TRBD1 (7 bases). With 2 bases removed from V and 2 bases from J, the gap between germline ends came to 10 bases. The CDR3 spans 14 residues. Germline V CDR1 and CDR2: MNHNY, SVGAGI (reference sequence). The CDR3 here is CASSYRGTAYEQYF. DNA for the CDR3: TGTGCCAGCAGTTACCGCGGGACAGCCTACGAGCAGTACTTC.

This clonotype appeared once. The chain joins TRBV5-6 to TRBJ2-2; D is unresolved. Per the germline V gene, CDR1 is SGHDT and CDR2 is YYEEEE. The CDR3 is made up of 14 amino acids. Between the trimmed V and J ends, which lost 4 bases and 1 base, there was a span of 8 bases. The CDR3 sequence: CASSENRNTGELFF. For the CDR3, the DNA is TGTGCCAGCAGCGAAAACAGGAACACCGGGGAGCTGTTTTTT.

This clonotype occurred many times. The chain is built from TRBV7-9 and TRBJ1-1; D gene unclear. This CDR3 spans 12 amino acids. CDR1 SEHNR and CDR2 FQNEAQ come from the germline V gene (reference sequence). Trimming cost V 5 bases and J 5 bases, with 9 bases left between them. The CDR3 bases are TGTGCCAGCAGCCGACCGGGGACTGAAGCTTTCTTT. Translated: CASSRPGTEAFF.

This clonotype was seen many times. The CDR3 loop is CASRLARGSYNEQFF. The CDR3 region has the DNA TGTGCCAGCAGACTCGCAAGGGGATCCTACAATGAGCAGTTCTTC. The chain is built from TRBV12-3 or TRBV12-4 and TRBJ2-1; D is possibly TRBD1 (5 bases). V lost 6 bases to trimming and J lost 1 base, with 13 bases between them. This CDR3 is 15 amino acids long.

The rearrangement uses TRBV12-3 or TRBV12-4 and TRBJ2-1; D not certain. Between the trimmed V and J ends, which lost 7 bases and 9 bases, there was a span of 10 bases. The CDR3 has 11 residues. The CDR3 DNA follows: TGTGCCAGCACTCGTTCGGGTGAGCAGTTCTTC. This encodes CASTRSGEQFF.

This clonotype was picked up many times. The V gene is TRBV28, the J gene TRBJ1-6, with 10 bases that match TRBD1. The CDR3 spans 16 residues. Germline trimming cut 6 bases from V and 5 bases from J; bases unmatched to any gene: 7. CDR1 and CDR2 from the germline V gene are MDHEN and SYDVKM. The CDR3 DNA sequence: TGTGCCAGCAGCGGACAGGGGGTCTTCGATAATTCACCCCTCCACTTT. Its translation: CASSGQGVFDNSPLHF.

The chain joins TRBV4-1 to TRBJ2-1, with TRBD1 identical over 7 bases. The length of the CDR3 is 13 residues. V gave up 2 bases and J gave up 10 bases; unmatched junction bases: 5. Germline V gives CDR1 MGHRA, CDR2 YSYEKL. Here the CDR3 DNA reads TGCGCCAGCAGCCAACTGACAGGGACCGAGCAGTTCTTC. Protein: CASSQLTGTEQFF.

The J gene is TRBJ2-7, the V gene TRBV6-5, with 8 nucleotides matching TRBD2. Per germline, CDR1 MNHEY and CDR2 SVGAGI. J was trimmed by 3 bases and V by 3 bases; bases with no gene match: 4. The length of the CDR3 is 14 residues. The CDR3 region has the DNA TGTGCCAGCAGTTATAGCGGGATGGACTACGAGCAGTACTTC. Translated: CASSYSGMDYEQYF.

This clonotype was seen more than once but under ten times. The V and J genes are TRBV27 and TRBJ1-5; the D gene is possibly TRBD1 (6 bases). The V and J ends lost 0 bases and 7 bases respectively, with 10 bases between them. The germline V gene encodes CDR1 MNHEY and CDR2 SMNVEV (reference sequence). The CDR3 is 14 amino acids. The CDR3 DNA sequence: TGTGCCAGCAGTTTATCAGGGGGAGGGCAGCCCCAGCATTTT. Amino acids: CASSLSGGGQPQHF.

This clonotype was observed many times. This chain joins TRBV7-8 and TRBJ2-1, with TRBD2 matching over 11 bases. Trimming took 1 base from V and 1 from J; bases not matched to a gene: 6. CDR1 is SGHVS and CDR2 is FQNEAQ in the germline V gene. The CDR3 has 18 residues. The CDR3 DNA reads as TGTGCCAGCAGCTTAGAGCTTAGCGGGAGGGAATCCTACAATGAGCAGTTCTTC. Its protein is CASSLELSGRESYNEQFF.

The rearrangement joins TRBV2 to TRBJ1-1, with 7 bases fitting TRBD1. The junction had 12 bases not matched to a gene; V was cut back by 11 bases and J by 0 bases. The CDR3 contains 15 residues. Germline V gene sequence: CDR1 SNHLY, CDR2 FYNNEI. This CDR3 is CAHGSRQGLNTEAFF. The CDR3 DNA reads TGTGCCCACGGGAGTCGACAGGGCCTGAACACTGAAGCTTTCTTT. Full variable domain (outside the CDR3, taken from reference TRBV2 and TRBJ1-1): EPEVTQTPSHQVTQMGQEVILRCVPISNHLYFYWYRQILGQKVEFLVSFYNNEISEKSEIFDDQFSVERPDGSNFTLKIRSTKLEDSAMYFCAHGSRQGLNTEAFFGQGTRLTVV.